This T cell receptor beta chain came from a study of CD8+ T cells in alopecia areata. Study-wide results and caveats: Tofacitinib significantly decreased scalp clonality and expanded CD8+ clones among top 100. TCRs were shared less clearly across patients than in mice, possibly for HLA-related reasons.

To note about this clone: Its antigen is as yet unknown.

The sample's treatment: oral pan-JAK inhibitor, 5-10 mg twice daily. Both CD4+ and CD8+ T cells were separated by sorting PBMCs. Extracted RNA was reverse transcribed into cDNA, the sequencing template. Only in-frame clones appear in the TCRdb table, and some are missing; sequencing was by immunoSEQ multiplex PCR. Of 90,000 or so clones in the sample, around 44% were seen once. The ends were cut back, 0 bases at V and 0 bases at J, with 6 bases in the middle. The CDR3 extends over 13 amino acids. Germline assignment: CDR1 GTSNPN and CDR2 SVGIG (reference sequence). Sequenced material: CD8+ T cells sorted from blood, taken at week 24, from a patient treated with tofacitinib. The TCR originated in a human donor with alopecia areata. V gene TRBV30 combines with J gene TRBJ2-7, with D unresolved. CDR3 sequence: CAWSVRNSYEQYF. The CDR3 DNA sequence: TGTGCCTGGAGTGTTAGGAACTCCTACGAGCAGTACTTC.